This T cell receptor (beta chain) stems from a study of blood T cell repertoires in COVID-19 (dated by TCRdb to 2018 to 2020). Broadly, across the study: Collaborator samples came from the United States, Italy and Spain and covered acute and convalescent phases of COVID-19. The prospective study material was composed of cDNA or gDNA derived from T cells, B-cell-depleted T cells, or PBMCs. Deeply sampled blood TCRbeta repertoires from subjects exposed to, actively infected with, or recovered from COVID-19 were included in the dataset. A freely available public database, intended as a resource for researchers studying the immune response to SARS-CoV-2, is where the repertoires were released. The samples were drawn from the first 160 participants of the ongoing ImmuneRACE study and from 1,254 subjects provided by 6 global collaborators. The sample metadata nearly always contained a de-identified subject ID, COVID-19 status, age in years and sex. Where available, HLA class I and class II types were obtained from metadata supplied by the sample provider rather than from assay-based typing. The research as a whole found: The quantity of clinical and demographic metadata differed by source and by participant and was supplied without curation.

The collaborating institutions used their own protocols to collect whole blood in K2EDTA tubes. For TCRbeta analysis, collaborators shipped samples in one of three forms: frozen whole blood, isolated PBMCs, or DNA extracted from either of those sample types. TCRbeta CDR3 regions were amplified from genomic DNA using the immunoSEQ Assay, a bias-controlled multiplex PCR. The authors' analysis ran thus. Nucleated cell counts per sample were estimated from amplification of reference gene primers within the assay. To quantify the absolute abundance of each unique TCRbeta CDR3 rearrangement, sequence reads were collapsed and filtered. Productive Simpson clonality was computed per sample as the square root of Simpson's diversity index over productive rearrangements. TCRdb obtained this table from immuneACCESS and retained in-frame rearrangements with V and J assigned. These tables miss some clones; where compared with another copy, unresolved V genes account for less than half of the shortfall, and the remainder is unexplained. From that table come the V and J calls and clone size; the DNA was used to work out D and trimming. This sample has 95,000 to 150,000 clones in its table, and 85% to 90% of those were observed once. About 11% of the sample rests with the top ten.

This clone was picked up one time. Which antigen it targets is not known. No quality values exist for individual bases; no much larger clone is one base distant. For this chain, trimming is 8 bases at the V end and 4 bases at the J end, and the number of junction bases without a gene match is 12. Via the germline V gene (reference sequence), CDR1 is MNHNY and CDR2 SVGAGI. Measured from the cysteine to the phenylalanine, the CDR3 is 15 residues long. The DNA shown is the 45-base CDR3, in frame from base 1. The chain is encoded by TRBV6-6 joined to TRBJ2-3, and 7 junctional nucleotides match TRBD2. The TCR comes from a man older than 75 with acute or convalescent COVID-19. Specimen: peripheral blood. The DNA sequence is TGTGCCAGCCGGGGAGGCGGGAGTTATTCAGATACGCAGTATTTT. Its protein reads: CASRGGGSYSDTQYF.